What follows are 29 T cell receptor beta chains derived from one specimen sequenced in a study of shared clonotypes between healthy human individuals. Sequencing used immunoSEQ multiplex PCR; TCRdb keeps in-frame clones, though not all of them. The sample consists of 2.3 million or so clones, more than 80% of them appearing once. What was sequenced was naive CD4+ T cells from PBMCs. Subset reported: CD45RA+ positively selected. Source of these receptors: a young man in good health. Some clones in this sample may be carry-over from other donors' samples.

This clone was observed once. The chain carries TRBV6-5 and TRBJ2-5; D is possibly TRBD2 (5 bases). Germline lookup yields CDR1 MNHEY and CDR2 SVGAGI. This CDR3 spans 15 amino acids. Trimming stripped 4 bases from V and 4 bases from J, with 16 bases between. Here the CDR3 DNA reads TGTGCCAGCAGTTCCTCTTTACCTAGCAGAGAGACCCAGTACTTC. It translates to CASSSSLPSRETQYF.

The chain employs TRBV18 and TRBJ2-1; perhaps TRBD2 as D (5 bases). The CDR3 length is 15 residues. V was shortened by 2 bases and J by 10 bases, with 18 bases between the two germline ends. The V gene's germline CDR1 is KGHSH and CDR2 LQKENI. CDR3 bases: TGTGCCAGCTCACCATTCCGGGGATCGGATGCGGAGCAGTTCTTC. Translation gives CASSPFRGSDAEQFF.

The CDR3 protein is CASSFAGTSGRETQYF. CDR3 DNA sequence: TGCGCCAGCAGCTTCGCCGGGACTAGCGGGAGAGAGACCCAGTACTTC. V usage is TRBV5-1 and J usage is TRBJ2-5; 14 positions match TRBD2. V dropped 2 bases and J dropped 4; count of bases not matched to a gene: 4. The CDR3 runs 16 residues. The germline CDR1 and CDR2 sequences are SGHRS and YFSETQ.

The V and J genes are TRBV7-9 and TRBJ2-7, with D possibly TRBD2 on 5 matching bases. This CDR3 has 13 residues. Per the germline V gene, CDR1 is SEHNR and CDR2 is FQNEAQ (reference sequence). Trimming removed 3 bases at V and 8 bases at J, with 14 bases between. CDR3: CASSLEDWAKQYF. The CDR3 region has the DNA TGTGCCAGCAGCTTGGAGGACTGGGCCAAGCAGTACTTC. Full variable domain (missing parts from reference TRBV7-9 and TRBJ2-7): DTGVSQNPRHKITKRGQNVTFRCDPISEHNRLYWYRQTLGQGPEFLTYFQNEAQLEKSRLLSDRFSAERPKGSFSTLEIQRTEQGDSAMYLCASSLEDWAKQYFGPGTRLTVT.

This clone was recorded once. This chain connects TRBV7-9 to TRBJ2-7, with D maybe TRBD1 (5 bases). The V gene lost 3 bases and the J gene lost 0 bases, with 15 bases spanning the gap. The germline V gene encodes CDR1 SEHNR and CDR2 FQNEAQ (reference sequence). CDR3 size: 16 residues. Here the CDR3 DNA reads TGTGCCAGCAGCTTCCCCTTACAGGATCCCTCCTACGAGCAGTACTTC. It encodes CASSFPLQDPSYEQYF. The complete variable domain, with remaining parts taken from reference TRBV7-9 and TRBJ2-7, reads DTGVSQNPRHKITKRGQNVTFRCDPISEHNRLYWYRQTLGQGPEFLTYFQNEAQLEKSRLLSDRFSAERPKGSFSTLEIQRTEQGDSAMYLCASSFPLQDPSYEQYFGPGTRLTVT.

The rearrangement links TRBV5-1 to TRBJ2-2, with D maybe TRBD2 (5 bases). The germline V gene has CDR1 SGHRS and CDR2 YFSETQ. Deletions cut 1 base from V and 1 base from J, with 14 bases between. CDR3 length: 17 residues. The CDR3 sequence: CASSLTRQTMNTGELFF. In nucleotides, the CDR3 is TGCGCCAGCAGCTTGACCCGGCAGACTATGAACACCGGGGAGCTGTTTTTT.

The CDR3: CASVTDRGGQPQHF. CDR3 coding DNA: TGTGCCAGCGTCACCGACCGAGGGGGTCAGCCCCAGCATTTT. The genes are TRBV2 and TRBJ1-5; maybe TRBD1 (6 bases). The CDR3 runs 14 residues. Trimming stripped 8 bases from V and 6 bases from J, with 17 bases between. CDR1 and CDR2 (germline): SNHLY, FYNNEI.

This chain connects TRBV19 to TRBJ2-5, with D perhaps matching TRBD2 (5 bases). In germline, CDR1 is LNHDA, CDR2 SQIVND (reference sequence). This CDR3 contains 15 residues. Trimming removed 5 bases from V and 2 bases from J, with 15 bases in between. The CDR3 sequence: CASSDTGGRQETQYF. CDR3 bases: TGTGCCAGTAGTGACACTGGCGGGCGACAAGAGACCCAGTACTTC. Full variable domain (outside the CDR3, taken from reference TRBV19 and TRBJ2-5): DGGITQSPKYLFRKEGQNVTLSCEQNLNHDAMYWYRQDPGQGLRLIYYSQIVNDFQKGDIAEGYSVSREKKESFPLTVTSAQKNPTAFYLCASSDTGGRQETQYFGPGTRLLVL.

This rearrangement joins TRBV10-3 to TRBJ1-4, with TRBD1 matching 8 bases. Germline V gene lookup returns CDR1 ENHRY and CDR2 SYGVKD. This CDR3 contains 15 residues. V shed 2 bases and J 4 bases; nucleotides not matched to a gene: 3. In DNA, the CDR3 is TGTGCCATCAGTGAGCAGGGGGCTCTTAATGAAAAACTGTTTTTT. Amino acids: CAISEQGALNEKLFF.

The chain combines TRBV6-6 with TRBJ2-1; D might be TRBD2 (5 bases). Trimming removed 0 bases from V and 3 bases from J, with 6 bases in between. The germline gives CDR1 MNHNY, CDR2 SVGAGI (reference sequence). The CDR3 is 14 residues long. Written as DNA, the CDR3 is TGTGCCAGCAGTTACTCGAGGGACTACAATGAGCAGTTCTTC. Its protein is CASSYSRDYNEQFF.

This clone appeared once. The rearrangement links TRBV6-6 to TRBJ2-5, with 9 bases matching TRBD2. CDR3 length equals 16 residues. The V gene's germline CDR1 is MNHNY and CDR2 SVGAGI (reference sequence). The V gene end was trimmed by 4 bases and the J gene end by 4 bases; junction bases not matched to a gene: 10. The chain's CDR3 is CASSSPIAGVVETQYF. CDR3 in DNA: TGTGCCAGCAGTTCCCCAATAGCGGGAGTAGTAGAGACCCAGTACTTC.

V is TRBV19 and J is TRBJ1-1; possibly TRBD1 for D (5 bases). The CDR3 has 14 amino acids. Trimming removed 10 bases at V and 1 base at J, with 16 bases between. Germline V gene lookup returns CDR1 LNHDA and CDR2 SQIVND (reference sequence). The CDR3 region has the DNA TGTGCCACAAGGGGTCTTGTGGGGAACACTGAAGCTTTCTTT. Its protein product is CATRGLVGNTEAFF.

J is TRBJ2-7 and V is TRBV6-1; 8 nucleotides match TRBD1. The germline V gene encodes CDR1 MNHNS and CDR2 SASEGT. CDR3 length: 14 amino acids. J gave up 3 bases and V 6 bases, and 7 bases lay outside the gene matches. CDR3 DNA: TGTGCCAGCAGAACAGGGGGATCTCTCTACGAGCAGTACTTC. This codes for CASRTGGSLYEQYF.

A word on this clone: The sample holds other DNA sequences that translate to the same CDR3. The J gene is TRBJ2-6, the V gene TRBV6-5, with D unclear. The CDR3 is 15 residues long. Germline CDR1 reads MNHEY; CDR2 reads SVGAGI. V was cut by 6 bases and J by 0 bases, with 9 bases left in between. The CDR3 spells CASRRTGSGANVLTF. Here the CDR3 DNA reads TGTGCCAGCAGACGGACGGGCTCTGGGGCCAACGTCCTGACTTTC.

The chain couples TRBV29-1 to TRBJ2-3; 7 bases are shared with TRBD2. Germline-derived CDR1 and CDR2 are SQVTM and ANQGSEA. There are 15 residues in the CDR3. After removal of 7 bases from V and 0 bases from J, the junction contained 10 bases not matched to a gene. CDR3 region: CSAPGASGSTDTQYF. The CDR3 coding sequence is TGCAGCGCCCCTGGGGCTAGCGGTAGCACAGATACGCAGTATTTT.

The gene calls are TRBV2 and TRBJ2-5; no clear D gene. The germline gives CDR1 SNHLY, CDR2 FYNNEI. This CDR3 region has 14 residues. V was clipped by 5 bases and J by 0 bases, with 10 bases between them. The CDR3 here is CASSQPANQETQYF. Written as DNA, the CDR3 is TGTGCCAGCAGTCAGCCCGCTAACCAAGAGACCCAGTACTTC. Supplemented by reference TRBV2 and TRBJ2-5, the full variable domain reads EPEVTQTPSHQVTQMGQEVILRCVPISNHLYFYWYRQILGQKVEFLVSFYNNEISEKSEIFDDQFSVERPDGSNFTLKIRSTKLEDSAMYFCASSQPANQETQYFGPGTRLLVL.

V is TRBV6-1 and J is TRBJ1-1; 7 bases are shared with TRBD1. Trimming took 2 bases from V and 5 from J; bases not matched to a gene: 11. The germline gives CDR1 MNHNS, CDR2 SASEGT. This CDR3 has 16 residues. The CDR3 spells CASSERAYRGGTEAFF. The CDR3 DNA follows: TGTGCCAGCAGTGAAAGAGCCTACAGGGGAGGGACTGAAGCTTTCTTT.

V and J are TRBV5-1 and TRBJ1-1; maybe TRBD1 (5 bases). Trimming stripped 0 bases from V and 4 bases from J, with 10 bases between. The CDR3 contains 14 residues. Germline CDR1 reads SGHRS; CDR2 reads YFSETQ. The CDR3 nucleotides are TGCGCCAGCAGCTTGGAGAGGGGATTCACTGAAGCTTTCTTT. It is translated as CASSLERGFTEAFF.

This chain uses TRBV11-2 with TRBJ1-2, with D tentatively TRBD1 (5 bases). Trimming stripped 4 bases from V and 4 bases from J, with 13 bases between. This CDR3 has 14 residues. CDR1 and CDR2 (germline): SGHAT, FQNNGV. The CDR3 coding sequence is TGTGCCAGCAGCTGGGAACCGGGGGGCTATGGCTACACCTTC. Translating gives CASSWEPGGYGYTF.

The chain recombines TRBV5-6 with TRBJ2-1, with D possibly TRBD1 on 5 matching bases. The CDR3 runs 15 residues. V was pared by 1 base and J by 9 bases, with 17 bases between. Germline V gives CDR1 SGHDT, CDR2 YYEEEE. This CDR3 reads CASSLRFGGAGEQFF. The CDR3 DNA sequence: TGTGCCAGCAGCTTGAGGTTTGGTGGGGCTGGTGAGCAGTTCTTC.

The genes are TRBV28 and TRBJ1-4, with D possibly matching TRBD1 (6 bases). Germline loops: CDR1 MDHEN, CDR2 SYDVKM. V gave up 3 bases and J gave up 5 bases, with 10 bases separating them. The CDR3 is 14 residues long. In DNA form, the CDR3 reads TGTGCCAGCAGTTTTGACAGGCCCAATGAAAAACTGTTTTTT. Translation: CASSFDRPNEKLFF.

This chain links TRBV2 with TRBJ2-6; D is possibly TRBD2 (5 bases). Looked up from germline, CDR1 is SNHLY and CDR2 is FYNNEI. Between the trimmed V and J ends, which lost 11 bases and 4 bases, there was a span of 18 bases. This CDR3 is 15 amino acids long. The CDR3 DNA follows: TGTGCCCCCAGCGGCTCGGGGAGAGGGGCCAACGTCCTGACTTTC. As protein: CAPSGSGRGANVLTF. The whole variable domain, filled in from reference TRBV2 and TRBJ2-6, reads EPEVTQTPSHQVTQMGQEVILRCVPISNHLYFYWYRQILGQKVEFLVSFYNNEISEKSEIFDDQFSVERPDGSNFTLKIRSTKLEDSAMYFCAPSGSGRGANVLTFGAGSRLTVL.

CDR3 loop: CASSLWTNSAPNGDTQYF. CDR3 DNA: TGTGCCAGCAGTTTATGGACAAATTCGGCACCAAACGGGGATACGCAGTATTTT. This sequence joins TRBV27 and TRBJ2-3, with a possible D match to TRBD1 (5 bases). The CDR3 length is 18 residues. Germline CDR1 reads MNHEY; CDR2 reads SMNVEV (reference sequence). V lost 1 base to trimming and J lost 6 bases, with 23 bases between them.

CDR3 region: CASSLYPGNTIYF. CDR3 coding DNA: TGTGCCAGCAGCTTATATCCTGGAAACACCATATATTTT. The J gene is TRBJ1-3, the V gene TRBV11-3; no definite D call. This CDR3 spans 13 amino acids. V lost 2 bases and J 2 bases, leaving 4 bases between the germline ends. Looked up from germline, CDR1 is SGHNT and CDR2 is YENEEA.

This clone was seen only once. CDR3: CASSYSNPGGGNTIYF. The CDR3 DNA reads TGTGCCAGCAGTTACTCAAACCCCGGGGGGGGAAACACCATATATTTT. This rearrangement joins TRBV6-6 to TRBJ1-3; D may be TRBD1 (5 bases). This CDR3 has 16 residues. Trimming shortened V by 0 bases and J by 4 bases, and 13 bases separated the two germline ends. The germline gives CDR1 MNHNY, CDR2 SVGAGI (reference sequence).

The rearrangement joins TRBV27 to TRBJ2-7; D might be TRBD1 (6 bases). V was clipped by 10 bases and J by 5 bases, with 24 bases between them. Germline CDR1 reads MNHEY; CDR2 reads SMNVEV (reference sequence). This CDR3 is 15 amino acids long. The CDR3: CATSRAGALVHEQYF. CDR3 sequence (DNA): TGTGCCACCTCGCGGGCAGGGGCGCTGGTCCACGAGCAGTACTTC.

The rearrangement joins TRBV28 to TRBJ1-2; 7 nucleotides align to TRBD1. The CDR3 is made up of 14 amino acids. Unmatched junction bases numbered 12, after V lost 6 bases and J lost 8 bases. Germline assignment: CDR1 MDHEN and CDR2 SYDVKM. The CDR3 nucleotides read TGTGCCAGCAGAACAGGACAGGAAGCAGAAGGCTACACCTTC. It codes for CASRTGQEAEGYTF.

The chain uses TRBV6-1 and TRBJ1-4; 9 nucleotides agree with TRBD1. CDR3 length equals 16 residues. V shed 0 bases, J shed 7 bases, and the junction held 6 bases outside the gene matches. Germline V CDR1 and CDR2: MNHNS, SASEGT. In nucleotides, the CDR3 is TGTGCCAGCAGTGAAGCGGGACAGGGATTTGCTGAAAAACTGTTTTTT. Translated: CASSEAGQGFAEKLFF.

V gene TRBV7-9 combines with J gene TRBJ2-7, with TRBD1 matching 9 bases. The ends lost 8 bases at V and 6 bases at J; junction bases unmatched: 11. The CDR3 is 14 amino acids. Germline CDR1 and CDR2: SEHNR and FQNEAQ (reference sequence). For the CDR3, the DNA is TGTGCCAGCGGTATGCGGGACAGGGAGGGCGAGCAGTACTTC. It is translated as CASGMRDREGEQYF.